The 24 T cell receptor beta chains reported below all come from one sample, sequenced in a study of OX40 agonist ivuxolimab in advanced cancers. Here immunoSEQ multiplex PCR was the method, and the copy in TCRdb shows in-frame clones only, minus some. The top ten clones hold 0.32% of a sample with around 80,000 clones, roughly 87% of them seen once. Here the sequenced sample was CD4+ or CD8+ T cells sorted from blood, taken in a trial of the OX40 agonist ivuxolimab. Source of these receptors: an adult with an advanced solid tumor such as melanoma, head and neck, liver or kidney cancer.

The chain recombines TRBV10-1 with TRBJ2-6; 7 nucleotides agree with TRBD2. The CDR3 has 16 residues. J was trimmed by 1 base and V by 2 bases; bases with no gene match: 2. From germline, CDR1 is WNHNN and CDR2 SYGVQD (reference sequence). For the CDR3, the DNA is TGCGCCAGCAGTGAGAGGGGAGGGTCTGGGGCCAACGTCCTGACTTTC. Translating gives CASSERGGSGANVLTF.

V gene TRBV5-6 combines with J gene TRBJ1-2; the D gene is possibly TRBD1 (5 bases). The CDR3 extends over 11 amino acids. Trimming pared 0 bases from V and 8 bases from J, leaving 5 bases between. Germline V CDR1 and CDR2: SGHDT, YYEEEE. The CDR3 sequence is CASSLGGGYTF. CDR3 DNA sequence: TGTGCCAGCAGCTTGGGGGGCGGCTACACCTTC.

The chain uses TRBV28 and TRBJ1-1; D not resolved. Germline V gene lookup returns CDR1 MDHEN and CDR2 SYDVKM. V was trimmed by 7 bases and J by 2 bases, leaving 8 bases between them. The CDR3 is made up of 12 amino acids. The CDR3 DNA is TGTGCCAGCAACCAGGTCAACACTGAAGCTTTCTTT. Residues: CASNQVNTEAFF.

The chain employs TRBV27 and TRBJ1-5; 10 nucleotides agree with TRBD1. The CDR3 is 13 residues long. Germline V gene data show CDR1 as MNHEY and CDR2 as SMNVEV (reference sequence). The V segment lost 6 bases and the J segment 6 bases; nucleotides outside the gene matches: 2. The CDR3: CASSWDRGQPQHF. The CDR3 region has the DNA TGTGCCAGCAGCTGGGACAGGGGTCAGCCCCAGCATTTT.

This sequence joins TRBV18 and TRBJ1-5; 7 bases match TRBD1. Germline V gene lookup returns CDR1 KGHSH and CDR2 LQKENI. The CDR3 is 15 amino acids. Trimming took 3 bases from V and 6 from J; bases not matched to a gene: 8. Here the CDR3 DNA reads TGTGCCAGCTCACCGGGGACAGCCTCGGTTCAGCCCCAGCATTTT. Its translation is CASSPGTASVQPQHF.

The rearrangement uses TRBV28 and TRBJ1-3; no clear D. The CDR3 loop spans 13 amino acids. V dropped 5 bases and J dropped 4 bases, with 9 bases sitting between them. Germline CDR1 reads MDHEN; CDR2 reads SYDVKM. CDR3 sequence: CASSRGRGNTIYF. CDR3 coding DNA: TGTGCCAGCAGTAGAGGACGGGGAAACACCATATATTTT.

This clone appeared a single time. This sequence joins TRBV5-1 and TRBJ1-1; D remains unclear. This CDR3 has 15 amino acids. Germline loops: CDR1 SGHRS, CDR2 YFSETQ. Trimming took off 0 bases at V and 0 bases at J, with 9 bases between the two ends. The CDR3 loop reads CASSLEVNMNTEAFF. For the CDR3, the DNA is TGCGCCAGCAGCTTGGAGGTGAACATGAACACTGAAGCTTTCTTT.

The rearrangement links TRBV7-8 to TRBJ2-1; no definite D call. Trimming shortened V by 2 bases and J by 11 bases, and 19 bases separated the two germline ends. The germline gives CDR1 SGHVS, CDR2 FQNEAQ. The CDR3 totals 15 residues. CDR3 residues: CASSLRSATGWQQFF. The CDR3 DNA sequence: TGTGCCAGCAGCTTACGTTCGGCTACCGGGTGGCAGCAGTTCTTC.

The chain recombines TRBV18 with TRBJ2-2, with TRBD1 identical over 7 bases. V shed 4 bases, J shed 0 bases, and the junction held 5 bases outside the gene matches. Germline loops: CDR1 KGHSH, CDR2 LQKENI. The CDR3 totals 16 residues. The DNA for the CDR3 is TGTGCCAGCTCACTAACCGGGACAGCGAACACCGGGGAGCTGTTTTTT. Its protein product is CASSLTGTANTGELFF. Looking up the rest from reference TRBV18 and TRBJ2-2 gives the full variable domain: NAGVMQNPRHLVRRRGQEARLRCSPMKGHSHVYWYRQLPEEGLKFMVYLQKENIIDESGMPKERFSAEFPKEGPSILRIQQVVRGDSAAYFCASSLTGTANTGELFFGEGSRLTVL.

V usage is TRBV7-9 and J usage is TRBJ1-5, with D hard to call. The V gene's germline CDR1 is SEHNR and CDR2 FQNEAQ (reference sequence). Trimming took 0 bases from V and 7 from J, leaving 7 bases between them. The CDR3 totals 13 residues. CDR3 loop: CASSLAQSQPQHF. CDR3 coding DNA: TGTGCCAGCAGCTTAGCCCAGAGCCAGCCCCAGCATTTT.

The V call is TRBV28, the J call TRBJ2-5, with TRBD1 matching 7 bases. The trim removed 2 bases at V and 5 bases at J, leaving 5 bases unmatched. The length of the CDR3 is 14 residues. The V gene's germline CDR1 is MDHEN and CDR2 SYDVKM. The DNA of the CDR3 is TGTGCCAGCAGTTTAGACAGGGTCCGGGAGACCCAGTACTTC. It specifies CASSLDRVRETQYF. Combining the CDR3 with reference TRBV28 and TRBJ2-5 gives the whole variable domain DVKVTQSSRYLVKRTGEKVFLECVQDMDHENMFWYRQDPGLGLRLIYFSYDVKMKEKGDIPEGYSVSREKKERFSLILESASTNQTSMYLCASSLDRVRETQYFGPGTRLLVL.

The rearrangement joins TRBV2 to TRBJ2-1; 9 bases are shared with TRBD1. The CDR3 totals 15 residues. Trimming cost V 8 bases and J 7 bases; bases outside gene matches: 12. Germline CDR1 SNHLY, CDR2 FYNNEI. The DNA for the CDR3 is TGTGCCAGCTGCACGGGACAGGGAATAAAGAATGAGCAGTTCTTC. Translation gives CASCTGQGIKNEQFF.

This clone was counted a few times. V and J are TRBV7-6 and TRBJ2-7; D unresolved. Trimming removed 4 bases at V and 5 bases at J, with 30 bases between. The CDR3 has 19 amino acids. Germline-derived CDR1 and CDR2 are SGHVS and FNYEAQ. The CDR3 spells CASSSPAQIATTIVDEQYV. The DNA for the CDR3 is TGTGCCAGCAGCTCGCCGGCCCAGATCGCGACGACAATCGTGGACGAGCAGTACGTC.

This chain uses TRBV6-5 with TRBJ1-4; 8 bases align to TRBD1. V lost 4 bases, J lost 5 bases, and 9 bases stayed unmatched. CDR1 is MNHEY and CDR2 is SVGAGI in the germline V gene. CDR3 size: 16 residues. In nucleotides, the CDR3 is TGTGCCAGCAGTTCCATTCGGACAGGGTGGAATGAAAAACTGTTTTTT. Amino acids: CASSSIRTGWNEKLFF.

This chain links TRBV15 with TRBJ1-5; 7 bases match TRBD1. J lost 0 bases, V lost 1 base, and 9 bases had no gene match. The CDR3 consists of 18 residues. CDR1 LNHNV and CDR2 YYDKDF come from the germline V gene (reference sequence). CDR3: CATSRGQGRSYSNQPQHF. CDR3 coding DNA: TGTGCCACCAGCAGAGGACAGGGTCGTTCCTATAGCAATCAGCCCCAGCATTTT.

This chain uses TRBV28 with TRBJ2-5; 12 nucleotides agree with TRBD1. Germline-derived CDR1 and CDR2 are MDHEN and SYDVKM. Germline trimming cut 8 bases from V and 5 bases from J; bases unmatched to any gene: 12. The CDR3 consists of 16 residues. CDR3 amino acids: CASQTAGTGGEETQYF. DNA of the CDR3: TGTGCCAGCCAAACTGCGGGGACAGGGGGCGAGGAGACCCAGTACTTC.

This chain joins TRBV29-1 and TRBJ2-5; D may be TRBD1 (6 bases). The V and J ends lost 5 bases and 3 bases respectively, with 13 bases between them. The CDR3 loop spans 13 amino acids. Germline lookup yields CDR1 SQVTM and CDR2 ANQGSEA. CDR3 amino acids: CSVKQGKEETQYF. The CDR3 nucleotides are TGCAGCGTTAAACAGGGAAAGGAAGAGACCCAGTACTTC.

This sequence joins TRBV4-2 and TRBJ1-5; D remains unclear. Deletions cut 2 bases from V and 6 bases from J, with 5 bases between. Germline values: CDR1 LGHNA, CDR2 YNFKEQ. CDR3 size: 12 residues. CDR3 sequence: CASSQLGQPQHF. Written as DNA, the CDR3 is TGTGCCAGCAGCCAACTCGGTCAGCCCCAGCATTTT.

The chain employs TRBV14 and TRBJ2-2; D unresolved. Trimming removed 0 bases at V and 5 bases at J, with 10 bases between. In germline, CDR1 is SGHDN, CDR2 FVKESK. CDR3 length: 15 amino acids. The CDR3 coding sequence is TGTGCCAGCAGCCAAGACCGGCTGTGGACCGGGGAGCTGTTTTTT. Amino acid sequence: CASSQDRLWTGELFF.

V and J are TRBV5-4 and TRBJ2-1; 11 bases are a match to TRBD2. Per germline, CDR1 SGHNT and CDR2 YYREEE (reference sequence). This CDR3 comprises 15 residues. J was trimmed by 8 bases and V by 4 bases; bases with no gene match: 8. CDR3 sequence (DNA): TGTGCCAGCAGCAGCACTAGCGGGAGTATCTATGAGCAGTTCTTC. This gives the protein CASSSTSGSIYEQFF.

The rearrangement joins TRBV6-1 to TRBJ1-5; D gene ambiguous. The CDR3 covers 14 residues. Per germline, CDR1 MNHNS and CDR2 SASEGT. V was trimmed by 1 base and J by 6 bases, leaving 10 bases between them. For the CDR3, the DNA is TGTGCCAGCAGTGAAGGGCTTTGGGGTCAGCCCCAGCATTTT. Its protein product is CASSEGLWGQPQHF.

V is TRBV5-1 and J is TRBJ2-2; 16 bases agree with TRBD2. Germline V CDR1 and CDR2: SGHRS, YFSETQ. The CDR3 covers 19 residues. The V and J ends lost 4 bases and 0 bases, in that order; junction bases with no gene match: 6. The CDR3 region is CASSPSGLAGGANTGELFF. CDR3 nucleotides: TGCGCCAGCAGCCCCTCGGGACTAGCGGGGGGGGCGAACACCGGGGAGCTGTTTTTT. The full variable domain, its missing parts supplied by reference TRBV5-1 and TRBJ2-2, is KAGVTQTPRYLIKTRGQQVTLSCSPISGHRSVSWYQQTPGQGLQFLFEYFSETQRNKGNFPGRFSGRQFSNSRSEMNVSTLELGDSALYLCASSPSGLAGGANTGELFFGEGSRLTVL.

Regarding this clone: The junction does not match germline at one end; this may be a read error. CDR3 sequence (DNA): TGTGCCAGCAGCGTAGACACTGGGGAGCTGTTTTTT. Amino acid sequence: CASSVDTGELFF. The gene calls are TRBV9 and TRBJ2-2; D is ambiguous. Germline CDR1 is SGDLS and CDR2 is YYNGEE. The CDR3 has 12 amino acids.

V usage is TRBV18 and J usage is TRBJ2-7; 7 bases map to TRBD2. The V segment lost 4 bases and the J segment 4 bases; nucleotides outside the gene matches: 4. There are 13 residues in the CDR3. Germline-derived CDR1 and CDR2 are KGHSH and LQKENI. The CDR3 DNA reads as TGTGCCAGCTCACGAGGACTAGTATACGAGCAGTACTTC. This encodes CASSRGLVYEQYF.